The text below deals with one T cell receptor beta chain. The sample originates from a study of blood T cell repertoires in COVID-19. This table comes from immunoSEQ multiplex PCR, and its TCRdb copy is limited to in-frame clones, with some not included. The sample has about 300,000 clones, around 85% seen once. Donors in Cohort 3 who had recovered were those with two negative PCRs, healthcare professional clearance, or resolution of their symptoms. Sequencing was done on a sample of PBMCs or T cells enriched from blood (not recorded which). This receptor was identified in a woman between 45 and 65 years old who had recovered from COVID-19.

The chain's CDR3 is CASSGGADTQYF. The CDR3 DNA is TGTGCCAGCTCAGGCGGGGCAGATACGCAGTATTTT. The V call is TRBV5-6, the J call TRBJ2-3; D possibly corresponds to TRBD2 (6 bases). The germline V gene encodes CDR1 SGHDT and CDR2 YYEEEE. V gave up 7 bases and J gave up 4 bases, with 10 bases separating them. The CDR3 extends over 12 amino acids.